These T cell receptor beta chains were read from a single sample in a study of pediatric ulcerative colitis. Clones were sequenced by immunoSEQ multiplex PCR, and TCRdb holds only the in-frame ones, with some missing. Among 23,000 or so clones listed, over 60% were seen once. The sequenced sample was gut tissue. These receptors came from a boy younger than 18 with severe ulcerative colitis. The CDR3 runs from the conserved cysteine through the conserved F or W. D genes are given only for firm matches. Size tells how often a clone was seen (once, few, many) or the class of an expanded clone, and some rows leave it out.

V gene: TRBV18; D gene: TRBD2; clone size: -; J gene: TRBJ2-1; CDR3 DNA: TGTGCCAGCTCACCATCGGGGGGGCCCAATGAGCAGTTCTTC; CDR3 protein: CASSPSGGPNEQFF
V gene: TRBV7-2; D gene: -; clone size: -; J gene: TRBJ2-4; CDR3 DNA: TGTGCCAGCAGCTTTATTGGCGTATCCTTAAACATTCAGTACTTC; CDR3 protein: CASSFIGVSLNIQYF
V gene: TRBV7-3; D gene: -; clone size: -; J gene: TRBJ1-6; CDR3 DNA: TGTGCCAGCAGCTTGGGGGGCTTACGGTCACCCCTCCACTTT; CDR3 protein: CASSLGGLRSPLHF
V gene: TRBV11-2; D gene: -; clone size: -; J gene: TRBJ2-3; CDR3 DNA: TGTGCCAGCAGCTTCCCCCGCGGGGGCGCCGATACGCAGTATTTT; CDR3 protein: CASSFPRGGADTQYF
V gene: TRBV5-4; D gene: -; clone size: -; J gene: TRBJ2-5; CDR3 DNA: TGTGCCAGCAGCTTAAGGGGGAGGGAGACCCAGTACTTC; CDR3 protein: CASSLRGRETQYF
V gene: TRBV25-1; D gene: -; clone size: -; J gene: TRBJ2-2; CDR3 DNA: TGTGCCAGCAGGGCCCGGGCGGCCACGGAGCTGTTTTTT; CDR3 protein: CASRARAATELFF
V gene: TRBV10-2; D gene: -; clone size: -; J gene: TRBJ2-2; CDR3 DNA: TGCGCCAGCAGGGGGTACACCGGGGAGCTGTTTTTT; CDR3 protein: CASRGYTGELFF
V gene: TRBV9; D gene: TRBD2; clone size: -; J gene: TRBJ2-7; CDR3 DNA: TGTGCCAGCAGCCCTAGGGGCGGGGGGGCCTCTTACGAGCAGTACTTC; CDR3 protein: CASSPRGGGASYEQYF
V gene: TRBV30; D gene: -; clone size: -; J gene: TRBJ2-1; CDR3 DNA: TGTGCCTGGAGCTCCGTACACAATGAGCAGTTCTTC; CDR3 protein: CAWSSVHNEQFF
V gene: TRBV29-1; D gene: -; clone size: -; J gene: TRBJ1-2; CDR3 DNA: TGCAGCGTTCTGGGGGACATCTGTTACCACACCTTC; CDR3 protein: CSVLGDICYHTF
V gene: TRBV6-1; D gene: -; clone size: -; J gene: TRBJ1-2; CDR3 DNA: TGTGCCAGCAGTGAACTTGGCTACACCTTC; CDR3 protein: CASSELGYTF
V gene: TRBV11-2; D gene: TRBD1; clone size: -; J gene: TRBJ2-7; CDR3 DNA: TGTGCCAGCAGCATACAGGGGACCTACGAGCAGTACTTC; CDR3 protein: CASSIQGTYEQYF
V gene: TRBV11-3; D gene: -; clone size: -; J gene: TRBJ2-7; CDR3 DNA: TGCCCAGGGGGGACAACCTACGAGCAGTACTTC; CDR3 protein: CPGGTTYEQYF
V gene: TRBV4-1; D gene: -; clone size: few; J gene: TRBJ1-5; CDR3 DNA: TGCGCCAGCAGCCAAACTCCGGGGAGCAATCAGCCCCAGCATTTT; CDR3 protein: CASSQTPGSNQPQHF
V gene: TRBV30; D gene: TRBD1; clone size: -; J gene: TRBJ1-4; CDR3 DNA: TGTGCCTGGAGGGGGACAGGCAGTGAAAAACTGTTTTTT; CDR3 protein: CAWRGTGSEKLFF